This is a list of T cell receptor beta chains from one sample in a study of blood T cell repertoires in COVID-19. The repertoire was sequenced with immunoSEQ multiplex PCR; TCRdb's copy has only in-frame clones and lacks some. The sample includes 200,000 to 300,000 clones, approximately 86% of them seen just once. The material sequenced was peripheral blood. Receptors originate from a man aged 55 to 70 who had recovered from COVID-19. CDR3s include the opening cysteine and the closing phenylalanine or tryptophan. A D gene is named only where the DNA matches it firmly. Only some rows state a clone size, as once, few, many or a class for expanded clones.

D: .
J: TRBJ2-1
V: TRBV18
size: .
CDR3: CASSKNQGYEQFF
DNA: TGTGCCAGCTCAAAAAATCAGGGTTATGAGCAGTTCTTC

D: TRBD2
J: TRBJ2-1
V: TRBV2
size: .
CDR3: CASRGTSEAYNEQFF
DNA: TGTGCCAGCAGGGGAACTAGCGAGGCCTACAATGAGCAGTTCTTC

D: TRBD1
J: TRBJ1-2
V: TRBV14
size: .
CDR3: CASSHWTGGAGGYTF
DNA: TGTGCCAGCAGCCATTGGACAGGGGGCGCCGGTGGCTACACCTTC

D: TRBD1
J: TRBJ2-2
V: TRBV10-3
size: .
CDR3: CAIRGPGQETTGELFF
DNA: TGTGCCATCAGGGGCCCGGGACAGGAGACGACCGGGGAGCTGTTTTTT

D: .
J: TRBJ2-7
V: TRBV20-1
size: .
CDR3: CSASYGYEQYF
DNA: TGCAGTGCTAGTTACGGCTACGAGCAGTACTTC

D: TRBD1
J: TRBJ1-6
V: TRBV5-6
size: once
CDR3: CASSLAGQGHTSPLHF
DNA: TGTGCCAGCAGCTTGGCCGGACAGGGTCATACTTCACCCCTCCACTTT

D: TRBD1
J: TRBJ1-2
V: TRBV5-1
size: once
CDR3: CASSSTTGAYGYTF
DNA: TGCGCCAGCAGCTCCACCACAGGGGCCTATGGCTACACCTTC

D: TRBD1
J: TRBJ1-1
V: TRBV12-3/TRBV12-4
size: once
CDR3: CASSATGVTEAFF
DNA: TGTGCCAGCAGCGCAACAGGGGTGACTGAAGCTTTCTTT

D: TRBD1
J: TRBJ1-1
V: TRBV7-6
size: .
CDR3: CASSPGGTNTEAFF
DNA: TGTGCCAGCAGCCCAGGGGGCACGAACACTGAAGCTTTCTTT

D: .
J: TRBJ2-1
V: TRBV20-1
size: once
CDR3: CSASPGQSYNEQFF
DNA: TGCAGTGCTAGTCCAGGGCAGTCCTACAATGAGCAGTTCTTC

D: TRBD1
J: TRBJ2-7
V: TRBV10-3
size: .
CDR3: CAISAGTGDYEQYF
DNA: TGTGCCATCAGTGCCGGGACAGGGGACTACGAGCAGTACTTC

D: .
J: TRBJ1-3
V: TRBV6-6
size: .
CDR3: CASSRATGGSGNTIYF
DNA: TGTGCCAGCAGTCGAGCGACCGGGGGCTCTGGAAACACCATATATTTT

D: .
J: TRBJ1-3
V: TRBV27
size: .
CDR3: CASSFSPGFGNTIYF
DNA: TGTGCCAGCAGTTTTTCTCCAGGGTTCGGAAACACCATATATTTT

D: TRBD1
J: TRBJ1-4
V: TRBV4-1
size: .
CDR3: CASSPSQGAEKLFF
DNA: TGCGCCAGCAGCCCCTCGCAGGGGGCGGAAAAACTGTTTTTT

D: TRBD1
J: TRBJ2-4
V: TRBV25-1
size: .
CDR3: CASSATGGLVKNIQYF
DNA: TGTGCCAGCAGTGCAACAGGGGGGTTAGTCAAAAACATTCAGTACTTC

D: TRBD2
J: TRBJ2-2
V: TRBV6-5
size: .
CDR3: CASSGKLAGGQLFF
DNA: TGTGCCAGCAGCGGAAAGTTAGCGGGGGGGCAGCTGTTTTTT

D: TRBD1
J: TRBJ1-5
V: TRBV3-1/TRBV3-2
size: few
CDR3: CASSQLGGAQQPQHF
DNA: TGTGCCAGCAGCCAACTAGGGGGCGCACAACAGCCCCAGCATTTT

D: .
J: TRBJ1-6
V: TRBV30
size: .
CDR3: CAWNGRVDSPLHF
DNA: TGTGCCTGGAACGGCAGGGTGGATTCACCCCTCCACTTT

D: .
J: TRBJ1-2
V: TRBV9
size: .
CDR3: CASSVDGYYGYTF
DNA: TGTGCCAGCAGCGTAGACGGGTATTATGGCTACACCTTC

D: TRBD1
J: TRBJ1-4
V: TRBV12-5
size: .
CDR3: CASGPTGQGIATNEKLFF
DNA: TGTGCTAGTGGGCCAACGGGACAGGGAATAGCAACTAATGAAAAACTGTTTTTT

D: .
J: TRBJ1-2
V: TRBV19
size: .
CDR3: CASSIVRWGDGYTF
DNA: TGTGCCAGTAGTATCGTCCGATGGGGAGATGGCTACACCTTC

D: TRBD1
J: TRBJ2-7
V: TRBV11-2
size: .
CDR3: CASRGTGGNYEQYF
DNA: TGTGCCAGCAGGGGGACAGGGGGAAATTACGAGCAGTACTTC

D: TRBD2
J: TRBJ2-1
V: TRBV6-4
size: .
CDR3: CASSRPGLAGDDEQFF
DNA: TGTGCCAGCAGCCGACCCGGACTAGCGGGGGATGATGAGCAGTTCTTC

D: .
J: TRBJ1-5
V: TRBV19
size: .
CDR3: CASSEGFNQPQHF
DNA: TGTGCCAGTAGTGAGGGATTCAATCAGCCCCAGCATTTT

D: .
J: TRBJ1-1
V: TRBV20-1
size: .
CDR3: CSANTVGAFF
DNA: TGCAGTGCTAACACAGTCGGAGCTTTCTTT

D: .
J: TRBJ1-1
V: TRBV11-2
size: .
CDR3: CASTGILTEAFF
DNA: TGTGCCAGTACAGGGATCCTAACTGAAGCTTTCTTT

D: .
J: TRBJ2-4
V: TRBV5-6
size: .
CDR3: CASSFSRNIQYF
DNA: TGTGCCAGCAGCTTTTCACGGAACATTCAGTACTTC

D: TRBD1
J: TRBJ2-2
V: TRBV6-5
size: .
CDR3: CASKGQVNTGELFF
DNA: TGTGCCAGTAAAGGACAGGTCAACACCGGGGAGCTGTTTTTT

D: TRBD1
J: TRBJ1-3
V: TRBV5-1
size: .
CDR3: CASSPGQAYSGNTIYF
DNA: TGCGCCAGCAGCCCTGGACAGGCATACTCTGGAAACACCATATATTTT

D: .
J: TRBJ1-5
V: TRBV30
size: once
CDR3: CAWSVQSAGQPQHF
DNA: TGTGCCTGGAGTGTGCAGTCAGCGGGCCAGCCCCAGCATTTT

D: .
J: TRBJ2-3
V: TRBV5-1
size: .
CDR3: CAARSVSSTDTQYF
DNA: TGCGCCGCTCGTAGCGTCTCGAGCACAGATACGCAGTATTTT

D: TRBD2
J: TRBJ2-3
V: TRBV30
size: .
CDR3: CAWSNGLAAIQGTDTQYF
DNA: TGTGCCTGGAGTAACGGACTAGCGGCTATCCAGGGCACAGATACGCAGTATTTT

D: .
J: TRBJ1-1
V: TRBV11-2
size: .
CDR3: CASSLGGTGEAFF
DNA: TGTGCCAGCAGCTTAGGCGGGACGGGCGAAGCTTTCTTT

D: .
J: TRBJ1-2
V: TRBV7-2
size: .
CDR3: CASSPGVGYGYTF
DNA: TGTGCCAGCAGCCCAGGGGTTGGCTATGGCTACACCTTC

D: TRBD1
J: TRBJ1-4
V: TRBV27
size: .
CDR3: CASSLGQTNEKLFF
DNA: TGTGCCAGCAGCTTGGGACAGACTAATGAAAAACTGTTTTTT

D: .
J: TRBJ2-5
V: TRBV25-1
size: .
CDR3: CASSESPWQGWGETQYF
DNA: TGTGCCAGCAGTGAATCCCCTTGGCAGGGATGGGGAGAGACCCAGTACTTC

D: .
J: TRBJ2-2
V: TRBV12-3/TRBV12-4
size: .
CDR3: CASRLQGTGELFF
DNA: TGTGCCAGCAGGCTACAGGGAACCGGGGAGCTGTTTTTT

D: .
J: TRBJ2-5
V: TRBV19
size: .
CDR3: CASSPLGHQEETQYF
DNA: TGTGCCAGTAGTCCGTTGGGCCACCAAGAAGAGACCCAGTACTTC

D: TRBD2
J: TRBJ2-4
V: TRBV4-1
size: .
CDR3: CASSQVLFGTSGSLAKNIQYF
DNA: TGCGCCAGCAGCCAAGTCCTGTTCGGGACTAGCGGGTCCCTAGCCAAAAACATTCAGTACTTC

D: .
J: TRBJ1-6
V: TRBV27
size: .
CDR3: CASSHYASSYNSPLHF
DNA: TGTGCCAGCAGCCACTACGCCAGCTCCTATAATTCACCCCTCCACTTT

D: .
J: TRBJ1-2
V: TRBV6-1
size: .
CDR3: CASSEGTVYGYTF
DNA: TGTGCCAGCAGTGAAGGGACAGTCTATGGCTACACCTTC

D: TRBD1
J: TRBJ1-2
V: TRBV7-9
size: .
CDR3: CASSPGQAPAYGYTF
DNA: TGTGCCAGCAGCCCCGGACAGGCCCCGGCGTATGGCTACACCTTC

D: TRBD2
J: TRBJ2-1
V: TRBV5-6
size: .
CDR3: CASSLEGLAGEPHQFF
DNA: TGTGCCAGCAGCTTGGAGGGACTAGCGGGGGAGCCACACCAGTTCTTC

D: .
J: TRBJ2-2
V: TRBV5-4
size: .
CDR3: CASSSRPPGHLTGELFF
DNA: TGTGCCAGCAGTTCGCGCCCCCCGGGACACCTCACCGGGGAGCTGTTTTTT

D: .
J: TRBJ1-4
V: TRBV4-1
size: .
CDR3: CASSQVAEKLFF
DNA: TGCGCCAGCAGCCAAGTGGCTGAAAAACTGTTTTTT

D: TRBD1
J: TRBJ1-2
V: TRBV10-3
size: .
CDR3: CAISEGTGGYGYTF
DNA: TGTGCCATCAGTGAGGGAACAGGGGGCTATGGCTACACCTTC

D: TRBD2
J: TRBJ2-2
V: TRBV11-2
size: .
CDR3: CASSWGLAGGRNTGELFF
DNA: TGTGCCAGCAGCTGGGGACTAGCGGGGGGCCGGAACACCGGGGAGCTGTTTTTT

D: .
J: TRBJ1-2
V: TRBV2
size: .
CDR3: CASSWVVGDTGYTF
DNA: TGTGCCAGCAGTTGGGTGGTAGGGGATACGGGCTACACCTTC

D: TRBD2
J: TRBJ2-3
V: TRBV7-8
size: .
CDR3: CASSLLTSGASTDTQYF
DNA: TGTGCCAGCAGCCTACTGACTAGCGGGGCTAGCACAGATACGCAGTATTTT

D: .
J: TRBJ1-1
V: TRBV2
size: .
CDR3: CASSRTGNTEAFF
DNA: TGTGCCAGCAGCCGTACCGGGAACACTGAAGCTTTCTTT

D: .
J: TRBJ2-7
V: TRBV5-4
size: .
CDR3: CASSSIAEQYF
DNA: TGTGCCAGCAGCTCGATAGCCGAGCAGTACTTC

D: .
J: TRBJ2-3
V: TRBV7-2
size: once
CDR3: CASSLAGASTDTQYF
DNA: TGTGCCAGCAGCTTAGCGGGGGCAAGCACAGATACGCAGTATTTT

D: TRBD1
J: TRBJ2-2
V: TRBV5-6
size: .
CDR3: CASSLVGGRSGELFF
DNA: TGTGCCAGCAGCTTGGTAGGGGGCAGGTCCGGGGAGCTGTTTTTT